This T cell receptor beta chain was recovered during a study of blood T cell repertoires in COVID-19. Study overall: Whether acute or convalescent, the COVID-19 samples came from the United States, Italy and Spain. The cDNA or gDNA used as material had been derived from T cells, B-cell-depleted T cells, or PBMCs.

Trimming shortened V by 4 bases and J by 5 bases, and 8 bases separated the two germline ends. Germline CDR1 MNHEY, CDR2 SMNVEV (reference sequence). This CDR3 region has 13 residues. As processed by the authors: Nucleated cell number was recorded as an estimate derived from reference gene primer amplification. Clones were read by immunoSEQ multiplex PCR, and TCRdb kept only the in-frame ones, dropping some. V, J and clone size derive from that table, while D and trimming were established from the DNA sequence. The sample contains approximately 250,000 clones, about 89% of which appear only once. Sequences were obtained from peripheral blood. This sequence was found in a middle-aged man with active or convalescent COVID-19. The rearrangement uses TRBV27 and TRBJ2-2; a possible D gene is TRBD1 (5 bases). The CDR3 DNA sequence: TGTGCCAGCAGTTCAAGGGGAACCGGGGAGCTGTTTTTT. This codes for CASSSRGTGELFF.